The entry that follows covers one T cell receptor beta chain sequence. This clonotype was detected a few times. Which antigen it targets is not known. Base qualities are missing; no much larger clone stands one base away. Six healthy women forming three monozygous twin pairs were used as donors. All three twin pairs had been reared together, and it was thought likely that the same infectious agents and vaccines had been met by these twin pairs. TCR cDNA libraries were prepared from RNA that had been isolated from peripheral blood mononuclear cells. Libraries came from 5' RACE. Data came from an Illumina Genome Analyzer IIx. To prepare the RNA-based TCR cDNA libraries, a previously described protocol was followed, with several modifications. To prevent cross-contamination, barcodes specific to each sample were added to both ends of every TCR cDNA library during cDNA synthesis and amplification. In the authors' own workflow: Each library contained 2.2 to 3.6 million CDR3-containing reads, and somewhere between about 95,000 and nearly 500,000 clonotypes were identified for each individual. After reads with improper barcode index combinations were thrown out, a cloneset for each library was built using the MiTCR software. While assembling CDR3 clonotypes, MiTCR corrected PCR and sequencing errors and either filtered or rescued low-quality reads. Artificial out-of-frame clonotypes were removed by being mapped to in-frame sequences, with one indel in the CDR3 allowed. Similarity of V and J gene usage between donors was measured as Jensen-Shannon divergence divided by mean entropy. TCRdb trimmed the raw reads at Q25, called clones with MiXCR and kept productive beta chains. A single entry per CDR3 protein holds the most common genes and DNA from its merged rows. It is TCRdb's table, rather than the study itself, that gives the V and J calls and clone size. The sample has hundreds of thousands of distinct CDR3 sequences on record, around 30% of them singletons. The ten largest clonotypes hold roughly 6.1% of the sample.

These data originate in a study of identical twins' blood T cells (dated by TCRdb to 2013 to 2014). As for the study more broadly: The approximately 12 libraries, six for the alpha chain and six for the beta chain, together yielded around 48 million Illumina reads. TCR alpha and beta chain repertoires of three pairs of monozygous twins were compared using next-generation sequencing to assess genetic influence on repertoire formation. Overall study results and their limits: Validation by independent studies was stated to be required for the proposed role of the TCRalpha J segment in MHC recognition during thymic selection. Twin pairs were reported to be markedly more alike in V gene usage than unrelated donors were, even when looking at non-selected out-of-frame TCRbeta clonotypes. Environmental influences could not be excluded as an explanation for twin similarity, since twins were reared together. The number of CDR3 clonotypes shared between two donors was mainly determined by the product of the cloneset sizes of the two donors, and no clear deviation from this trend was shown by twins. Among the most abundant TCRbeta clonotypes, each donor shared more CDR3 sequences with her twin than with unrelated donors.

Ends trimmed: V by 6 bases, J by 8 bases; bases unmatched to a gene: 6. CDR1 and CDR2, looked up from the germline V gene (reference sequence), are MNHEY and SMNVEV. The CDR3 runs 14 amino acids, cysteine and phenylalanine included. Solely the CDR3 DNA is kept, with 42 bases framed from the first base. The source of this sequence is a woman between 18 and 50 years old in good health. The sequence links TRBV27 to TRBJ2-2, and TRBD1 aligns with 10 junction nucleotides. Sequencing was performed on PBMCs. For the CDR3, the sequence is CASSWDRGVGELFF. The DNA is TGTGCCAGCAGCTGGGACAGGGGCGTGGGGGAGCTGTTTTTT.